Following are 11 T cell receptor beta chains from one sample sequenced in a study of CD8+ T cells in alopecia areata. cDNA serving as the sequencing template came from extracted, reverse transcribed RNA. Libraries were prepared by immunoSEQ multiplex PCR; TCRdb keeps only in-frame clonotypes and omits some of them. Altogether about 200,000 clones are present, just over 55% being singletons, with the ten largest covering nearly 5%. The sample comprised CD8+ T cells sorted from blood. These receptors were collected from a human donor in good health.

This rearrangement joins TRBV29-1 to TRBJ1-1; D might be TRBD1 (6 bases). There are 13 residues in the CDR3. CDR1 is SQVTM and CDR2 is ANQGSEA in the germline V gene. V was clipped by 6 bases and J by 3 bases, with 14 bases between them. The CDR3 protein is CSVEQGSDTEAFF. CDR3 bases: TGCAGCGTAGAACAGGGTTCGGACACTGAAGCTTTCTTT.

The rearrangement joins TRBV29-1 to TRBJ2-1, with 7 bases identical to TRBD2. V shed 0 bases, J shed 5 bases, and the junction held 7 bases outside the gene matches. Per germline, CDR1 SQVTM and CDR2 ANQGSEA. The CDR3 extends over 15 amino acids. The CDR3 protein is CSVEDLAGADNEQFF. The DNA of the CDR3 is TGCAGCGTTGAAGATCTCGCGGGAGCGGACAATGAGCAGTTCTTC.

This clone was seen only once. The chain joins TRBV4-1 to TRBJ1-2; perhaps TRBD1 as D (6 bases). The ends were cut back, 0 bases at V and 4 bases at J, with 15 bases in the middle. This CDR3 region has 16 residues. Germline CDR1 MGHRA, CDR2 YSYEKL. The DNA for the CDR3 is TGCGCCAGCAGCCAAGACCGCCCCGGGGGGCCCTATGGCTACACCTTC. Its translation is CASSQDRPGGPYGYTF.

CDR3 sequence reads: CASSQGPGQGANEQFF. Written as DNA, the CDR3 is TGCGCCAGCAGCCAAGGGCCGGGACAGGGGGCCAATGAGCAGTTCTTC. The chain employs TRBV4-1 and TRBJ2-1; 12 nucleotides agree with TRBD1. The trim removed 1 base at V and 6 bases at J, leaving 4 bases unmatched. CDR3 length: 16 residues. Germline V gene lookup returns CDR1 MGHRA and CDR2 YSYEKL.

This chain connects TRBV7-8 to TRBJ2-5; the D is unclear. Trimming shortened V by 1 base and J by 1 base, and 7 bases separated the two germline ends. Per germline, CDR1 SGHVS and CDR2 FQNEAQ. This CDR3 spans 14 amino acids. The CDR3 is CASSLGPGQETQYF. Written as DNA, the CDR3 is TGTGCCAGCAGCTTAGGTCCCGGCCAAGAGACCCAGTACTTC.

The genes are TRBV29-1 and TRBJ2-2, with D possibly matching TRBD2 (5 bases). V gave up 6 bases and J gave up 8 bases, with 10 bases separating them. Per the germline V gene, CDR1 is SQVTM and CDR2 is ANQGSEA. The CDR3 totals 11 residues. In DNA, the CDR3 is TGCAGCGTGGAGCGAGGGGGGGAGCTGTTTTTT. This encodes CSVERGGELFF.

This sequence joins TRBV11-2 and TRBJ2-7, with a tentative D call TRBD1 (7 bases). The V end was cut by 1 base, the J end by 7 bases, with 11 bases between. Germline-derived CDR1 and CDR2 are SGHAT and FQNNGV. The CDR3 loop spans 13 amino acids. CDR3 region: CASSLVQGREQYF. CDR3 coding DNA: TGTGCCAGCAGCTTAGTACAGGGGAGGGAGCAGTACTTC.

V and J are TRBV7-9 and TRBJ1-4, with a tentative D call TRBD1 (5 bases). There are 14 residues in the CDR3. The germline V gene encodes CDR1 SEHNR and CDR2 FQNEAQ (reference sequence). Between the trimmed V and J ends, which lost 7 bases and 4 bases, there was a span of 13 bases. CDR3 coding DNA: TGTGCCAGCACCGACAGTGGCCTTAATGAAAAACTGTTTTTT. This translates into CASTDSGLNEKLFF.

The V gene is TRBV29-1, the J gene TRBJ2-5, with D possibly matching TRBD1 (5 bases). Germline CDR1 is SQVTM and CDR2 is ANQGSEA. V lost 4 bases and J 4 bases, leaving 19 bases between the germline ends. The CDR3 is made up of 15 amino acids. CDR3 protein: CSVVQSGRVGETQYF. Here the CDR3 DNA reads TGCAGCGTTGTACAGTCAGGGCGAGTGGGAGAGACCCAGTACTTC.

The chain couples TRBV5-4 to TRBJ1-2, with 7 bases that match TRBD1. Germline loops: CDR1 SGHNT, CDR2 YYREEE (reference sequence). The CDR3 has 15 residues. Trimming took 4 bases from V and 1 from J; bases not matched to a gene: 7. CDR3 residues: CASSELGTDNYGYTF. CDR3 in DNA: TGTGCCAGCAGCGAGCTCGGGACAGATAACTATGGCTACACCTTC.

The V and J genes are TRBV30 and TRBJ1-6; no clear D gene. CDR3 size: 16 residues. Germline assignment: CDR1 GTSNPN and CDR2 SVGIG (reference sequence). The ends were cut back, 3 bases at V and 2 bases at J, with 14 bases in the middle. The CDR3 coding sequence is TGTGCCTGGAGAGTCAATCGGAACACCTATAATTCACCCCTCCACTTT. This encodes CAWRVNRNTYNSPLHF.